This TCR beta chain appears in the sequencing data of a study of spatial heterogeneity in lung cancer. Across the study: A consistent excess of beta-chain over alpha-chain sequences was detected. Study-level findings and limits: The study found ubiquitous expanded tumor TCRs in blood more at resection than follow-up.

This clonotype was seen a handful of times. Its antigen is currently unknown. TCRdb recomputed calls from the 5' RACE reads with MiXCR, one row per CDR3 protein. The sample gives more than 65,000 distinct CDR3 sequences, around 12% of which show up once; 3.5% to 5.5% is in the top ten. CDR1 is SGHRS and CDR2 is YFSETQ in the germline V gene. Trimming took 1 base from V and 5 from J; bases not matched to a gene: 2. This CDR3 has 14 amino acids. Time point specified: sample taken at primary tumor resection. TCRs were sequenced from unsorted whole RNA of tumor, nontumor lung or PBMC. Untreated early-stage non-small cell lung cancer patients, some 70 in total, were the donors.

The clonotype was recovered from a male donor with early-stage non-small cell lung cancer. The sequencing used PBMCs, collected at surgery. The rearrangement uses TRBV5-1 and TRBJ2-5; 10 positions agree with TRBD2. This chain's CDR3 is CASSLSGRAETQYF. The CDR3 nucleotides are TGCGCCAGCAGCTTGAGCGGGAGGGCCGAGACCCAGTACTTC.